The 6 T cell receptor beta chains reported below all come from one sample, sequenced in a study of blood T cell repertoires in COVID-19. Libraries were prepared by immunoSEQ multiplex PCR; TCRdb keeps only in-frame clonotypes and omits some of them. The repertoire holds 180,000 or so clones, roughly nine tenths seen once, with roughly 0.99% in the top ten. The sample comprised peripheral blood. The receptors shown here come from a man aged 18 to 30 with acute or convalescent COVID-19.

This clone came up once. The V and J genes are TRBV6-5 and TRBJ2-7; a possible D gene is TRBD1 (5 bases). The CDR3 covers 12 residues. The V gene's germline CDR1 is MNHEY and CDR2 SVGAGI. The V end was cut by 6 bases, the J end by 3 bases, with 9 bases between. CDR3 sequence: CASRTEYYEQYF. The DNA for the CDR3 is TGTGCCAGCAGGACAGAATACTACGAGCAGTACTTC.

This rearrangement joins TRBV6-6 to TRBJ1-3; 7 bases are shared with TRBD1. Germline CDR1 MNHNY, CDR2 SVGAGI (reference sequence). The ends lost 1 base at V and 0 bases at J; junction bases unmatched: 3. This CDR3 spans 16 amino acids. CDR3 bases: TGTGCCAGCAGTTACTGGACAGGCCACTCTGGAAACACCATATATTTT. Amino acids: CASSYWTGHSGNTIYF.

There are a few counts of this clone. The chain recombines TRBV5-6 with TRBJ2-3, with 10 bases fitting TRBD2. Trimming removed 5 bases from V and 2 bases from J; junction bases left unmatched: 8. CDR3 length equals 16 residues. The germline gives CDR1 SGHDT, CDR2 YYEEEE. This CDR3 is CASSFGLAANTDTQYF. Here the CDR3 DNA reads TGTGCCAGCAGTTTCGGACTAGCGGCTAACACAGATACGCAGTATTTT.

The chain uses TRBV7-2 and TRBJ2-5, with D possibly TRBD2 on 5 matching bases. Germline CDR1 is SGHTA and CDR2 is FQGNSA. V lost 7 bases and J lost 5, with 14 bases in between. The CDR3 runs 13 residues. The CDR3 nucleotides read TGTGCCAGCACACCAACGGGATCCGAGACCCAGTACTTC. It codes for CASTPTGSETQYF. The entire variable domain, with the rest obtained from reference TRBV7-2 and TRBJ2-5, is as follows: GAGVSQSPSNKVTEKGKDVELRCDPISGHTALYWYRQSLGQGLEFLIYFQGNSAPDKSGLPSDRFSAERTGGSVSTLTIQRTQQEDSAVYLCASTPTGSETQYFGPGTRLLVL.

The chain uses TRBV3-1 (or the pseudogene TRBV3-2) and TRBJ1-1, with 9 positions matching TRBD1. CDR3 length: 13 residues. V was clipped by 4 bases and J by 7 bases; unmatched bases: 4. Germline lookup yields CDR1 LGHDT and CDR2 YNNKEL (reference sequence). The CDR3 reads CASSRGQGFEAFF. Written as DNA, the CDR3 is TGTGCCAGCAGCCGCGGACAGGGGTTTGAAGCTTTCTTT.

V and J are TRBV15 and TRBJ2-2; 13 bases agree with TRBD2. The CDR3 contains 17 residues. J gave up 5 bases and V 1 base, and 4 bases lay outside the gene matches. In germline, CDR1 is LNHNV, CDR2 YYDKDF (reference sequence). CDR3 nucleotide sequence: TGTGCCACCAGCAGAGGACTAGCGGGGGGACTGACCGGGGAGCTGTTTTTT. Its translation: CATSRGLAGGLTGELFF. Complete variable domain (other parts from reference TRBV15 and TRBJ2-2): DAMVIQNPRYQVTQFGKPVTLSCSQTLNHNVMYWYQQKSSQAPKLLFHYYDKDFNNEADTPDNFQSRRPNTSFCFLDIRSPGLGDTAMYLCATSRGLAGGLTGELFFGEGSRLTVL.